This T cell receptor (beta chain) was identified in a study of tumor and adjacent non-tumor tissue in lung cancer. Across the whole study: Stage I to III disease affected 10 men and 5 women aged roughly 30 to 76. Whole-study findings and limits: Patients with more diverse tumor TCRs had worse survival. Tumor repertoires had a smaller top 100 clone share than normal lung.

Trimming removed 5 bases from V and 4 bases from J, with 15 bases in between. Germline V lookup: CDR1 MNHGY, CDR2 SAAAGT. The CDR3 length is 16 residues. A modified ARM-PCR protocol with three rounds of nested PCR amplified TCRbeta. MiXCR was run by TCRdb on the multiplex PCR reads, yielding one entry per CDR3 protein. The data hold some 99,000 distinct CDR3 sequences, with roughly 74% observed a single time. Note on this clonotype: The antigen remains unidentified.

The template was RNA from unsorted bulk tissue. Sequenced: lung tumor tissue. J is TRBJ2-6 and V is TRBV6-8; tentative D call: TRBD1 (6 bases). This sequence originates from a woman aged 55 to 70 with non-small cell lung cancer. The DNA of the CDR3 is TGTGCCAGCAGTCGACAGGTAGGATGGGGGGCCAACGTCCTGACTTTC. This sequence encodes CASSRQVGWGANVLTF.